Shown below are 19 T cell receptor beta chains from a single sample sequenced in a study of blood T cell repertoires in COVID-19. Assay: immunoSEQ multiplex PCR; the TCRdb copy retains only in-frame clones and omits some. The sample holds about 200,000 clones; roughly 90% are singletons and the top ten take 7.5% to 10%. Sequenced: PBMCs or T cells enriched from blood (not recorded which). The receptors derive from a woman between 18 and 29 years old who had recovered from COVID-19.

This chain connects TRBV6-5 to TRBJ2-1; D unclear. Germline V gene lookup returns CDR1 MNHEY and CDR2 SVGAGI. The CDR3 consists of 14 residues. The V end was cut by 2 bases, the J end by 10 bases, with 15 bases between. The CDR3 DNA follows: TGTGCCAGCAGTTACGGTGCAAGCGCCTGGGAGCAGTTCTTC. Its translation: CASSYGASAWEQFF.

J is TRBJ2-3 and V is TRBV5-1, with TRBD2 matching 13 bases. V shed 0 bases and J 0 bases; nucleotides not matched to a gene: 4. This CDR3 contains 18 residues. Germline values: CDR1 SGHRS, CDR2 YFSETQ. This CDR3 reads CASSLVLTSGGSTDTQYF. CDR3 DNA: TGCGCCAGCAGCTTGGTCTTGACTAGCGGGGGGAGCACAGATACGCAGTATTTT.

V gene TRBV28 combines with J gene TRBJ1-2; no clear D gene. Trimming left V 2 bases short and J 5 bases short, with 9 bases between. Germline CDR1 MDHEN, CDR2 SYDVKM. The CDR3 has 13 residues. The CDR3 region is CASSLVGGYGYTF. The CDR3 DNA follows: TGTGCCAGCAGTTTAGTGGGAGGGTATGGCTACACCTTC.

J is TRBJ1-2 and V is TRBV7-2; the D is unclear. The CDR3 covers 18 residues. Germline CDR1 and CDR2: SGHTA and FQGNSA. V lost 5 bases and J 1 base, leaving 23 bases between the germline ends. CDR3 region: CASSRTLLVMRGNYGYTF. Here the CDR3 DNA reads TGTGCCAGCAGCCGTACGCTTTTAGTGATGCGCGGTAACTATGGCTACACCTTC.

The V gene is TRBV15, the J gene TRBJ2-3, with D maybe TRBD1 (7 bases). V lost 7 bases and J 3 bases, leaving 17 bases between the germline ends. CDR1 and CDR2 from the germline V gene are LNHNV and YYDKDF (reference sequence). This CDR3 region has 15 residues. As DNA, the CDR3 is TGTGCCACCACCCAGGACCAGGGGGGAACAGATACGCAGTATTTT. Translated: CATTQDQGGTDTQYF.

The rearrangement joins TRBV30 to TRBJ1-1; 12 positions match TRBD1. Germline CDR1 and CDR2: GTSNPN and SVGIG (reference sequence). The ends lost 4 bases at V and 1 base at J; junction bases unmatched: 13. The CDR3 covers 18 residues. The CDR3 nucleotides are TGTGCCTGGACACCCGATTACGGGACAGGGGGCTGGAACACTGAAGCTTTCTTT. It encodes CAWTPDYGTGGWNTEAFF.

This chain links TRBV6-1 with TRBJ1-5; 10 positions match TRBD1. Unmatched junction bases numbered 1, after V lost 3 bases and J lost 5 bases. Germline CDR1 reads MNHNS; CDR2 reads SASEGT. This CDR3 has 14 residues. In DNA form, the CDR3 reads TGTGCCAGCAGTGAGGGACAGGGGCATCAGCCCCAGCATTTT. Amino acid sequence: CASSEGQGHQPQHF.

The rearrangement joins TRBV24-1 to TRBJ2-1, with 8 positions matching TRBD2. The germline V gene encodes CDR1 KGHDR and CDR2 SFDVKD. The CDR3 consists of 13 residues. Unmatched junction bases numbered 0, after V lost 1 base and J lost 8 bases. CDR3 in amino acids: CATSDFGGDEQFF. CDR3 bases: TGTGCCACCAGTGATTTCGGGGGGGATGAGCAGTTCTTC.

This chain's CDR3 is CASSFGRLVNGANVLTF. As DNA, the CDR3 is TGTGCCAGCAGCTTTGGGAGGTTGGTGAATGGGGCCAACGTCCTGACTTTC. The V and J genes are TRBV5-5 and TRBJ2-6, with D possibly being TRBD2 (6 bases). Trimming took off 2 bases at V and 3 bases at J, with 15 bases between the two ends. CDR1 and CDR2 (germline): SGHKS, YYEKEE (reference sequence). The CDR3 sequence is 17 residues long. Drawing the rest from reference TRBV5-5 and TRBJ2-6, the complete variable domain is DAGVTQSPTHLIKTRGQQVTLRCSPISGHKSVSWYQQVLGQGPQFIFQYYEKEERGRGNFPDRFSARQFPNYSSELNVNALLLGDSALYLCASSFGRLVNGANVLTFGAGSRLTVL.

The chain couples TRBV7-9 to TRBJ2-5; D perhaps matches TRBD2 (5 bases). Germline lookup yields CDR1 SEHNR and CDR2 FQNEAQ (reference sequence). V dropped 5 bases and J dropped 2 bases, with 12 bases sitting between them. CDR3 length: 14 residues. CDR3 sequence: CASSKLVVQETQYF. CDR3 sequence (DNA): TGTGCCAGCAGCAAACTAGTGGTACAAGAGACCCAGTACTTC.

The gene calls are TRBV4-1 and TRBJ1-6, with TRBD1 matching over 9 bases. V trimming: 3 bases; J trimming: 7 bases; junction bases outside the gene matches: 10. CDR1 is MGHRA and CDR2 is YSYEKL in the germline V gene. The CDR3 loop spans 17 amino acids. The CDR3 spells CASSHSGPTGGNSPLHF. The CDR3 DNA follows: TGCGCCAGCAGCCACTCTGGCCCCACAGGGGGCAATTCACCCCTCCACTTT.

This rearrangement joins TRBV27 to TRBJ1-2; the match to TRBD1 covers 8 bases. The CDR3 has 15 residues. From germline, CDR1 is MNHEY and CDR2 SMNVEV (reference sequence). V shed 1 base and J 6 bases; nucleotides not matched to a gene: 7. CDR3 loop: CASSLYTGGFHGYTF. The CDR3 DNA follows: TGTGCCAGCAGTTTATATACAGGGGGTTTCCATGGCTACACCTTC.

The chain has TRBV15 and TRBJ2-2; the D gene is possibly TRBD2 (6 bases). CDR1 LNHNV and CDR2 YYDKDF come from the germline V gene (reference sequence). V gave up 1 base and J gave up 3 bases, with 6 bases separating them. CDR3 length: 14 residues. The CDR3 DNA sequence: TGTGCCACCAGCAGAGGGGGGGACACCGGGGAGCTGTTTTTT. Protein product: CATSRGGDTGELFF.

This chain connects TRBV28 to TRBJ1-5, with 9 bases lining up with TRBD1. The V gene's germline CDR1 is MDHEN and CDR2 SYDVKM. This CDR3 is 16 amino acids long. V lost 10 bases and J lost 7; bases outside the gene matches: 17. Here the CDR3 DNA reads TGTGCCACCCATACTCCCCGGGACAGGGCAAACCAGCCCCAGCATTTT. Protein: CATHTPRDRANQPQHF.

The J gene is TRBJ1-5, the V gene TRBV19, with unresolved D. There are 14 residues in the CDR3. Germline V gene lookup returns CDR1 LNHDA and CDR2 SQIVND (reference sequence). The ends were cut back, 3 bases at V and 2 bases at J, with 8 bases in the middle. This CDR3 reads CASSIEGGNQPQHF. In nucleotides, the CDR3 is TGTGCCAGTAGTATCGAGGGAGGCAATCAGCCCCAGCATTTT.

The rearrangement links TRBV11-2 to TRBJ1-3, with 9 bases that match TRBD1. The CDR3 covers 14 residues. Trimming took 3 bases from V and 6 from J; bases not matched to a gene: 3. Germline V gives CDR1 SGHAT, CDR2 FQNNGV. The CDR3 spells CASSFDRGTNTIYF. In nucleotides, the CDR3 is TGTGCCAGCAGCTTCGACAGGGGGACAAACACCATATATTTT.

This sequence joins TRBV25-1 and TRBJ1-1, with 8 bases fitting TRBD1. Germline loops: CDR1 MGHDK, CDR2 SYGVNS. The CDR3 sequence is 14 residues long. The junction had 7 bases not matched to a gene; V was cut back by 6 bases and J by 4 bases. CDR3 nucleotides: TGTGCCAGCAGCCGAACAGGGGGAGGCACTGAAGCTTTCTTT. It encodes CASSRTGGGTEAFF.

The chain carries TRBV19 and TRBJ1-5, with a possible D match to TRBD1 (6 bases). This CDR3 region has 14 residues. Trimming cost V 6 bases and J 4 bases, with 13 bases left between them. CDR1 and CDR2 from the germline V gene are LNHDA and SQIVND (reference sequence). The CDR3 DNA sequence: TGTGCCAGTAGCCTTCTCACAGGGAATCAGCCCCAGCATTTT. Encoded protein: CASSLLTGNQPQHF.

The chain is built from TRBV28 and TRBJ1-5; no definite D call. V was trimmed by 2 bases and J by 4 bases, leaving 12 bases between them. The CDR3 contains 15 residues. The germline V gene has CDR1 MDHEN and CDR2 SYDVKM. This CDR3 reads CASSLESSGNQPQHF. CDR3 sequence (DNA): TGTGCCAGCAGTTTAGAGAGTTCCGGGAATCAGCCCCAGCATTTT.